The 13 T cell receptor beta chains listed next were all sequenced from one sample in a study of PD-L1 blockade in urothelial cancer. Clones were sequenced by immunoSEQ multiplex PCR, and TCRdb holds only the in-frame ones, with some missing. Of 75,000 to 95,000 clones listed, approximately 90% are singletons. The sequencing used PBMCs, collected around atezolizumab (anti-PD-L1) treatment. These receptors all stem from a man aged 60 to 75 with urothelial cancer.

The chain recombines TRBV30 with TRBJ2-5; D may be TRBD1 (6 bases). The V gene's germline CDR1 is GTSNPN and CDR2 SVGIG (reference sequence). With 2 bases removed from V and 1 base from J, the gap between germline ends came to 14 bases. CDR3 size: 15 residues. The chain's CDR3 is CAWSPHGTSQETQYF. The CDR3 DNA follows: TGTGCCTGGAGTCCTCACGGGACAAGCCAAGAGACCCAGTACTTC. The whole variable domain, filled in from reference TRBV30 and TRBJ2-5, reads SQTIHQWPATLVQPVGSPLSLECTVEGTSNPNLYWYRQAAGRGLQLLFYSVGIGQISSEVPQNLSASRPQDRQFILSSKKLLLSDSGFYLCAWSPHGTSQETQYFGPGTRLLVL.

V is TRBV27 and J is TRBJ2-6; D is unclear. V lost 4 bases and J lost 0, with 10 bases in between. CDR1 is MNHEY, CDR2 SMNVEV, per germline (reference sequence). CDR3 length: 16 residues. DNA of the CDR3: TGTGCCAGCAGTTCCCCTTTTCTCTCTGGGGCCAACGTCCTGACTTTC. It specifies CASSSPFLSGANVLTF.

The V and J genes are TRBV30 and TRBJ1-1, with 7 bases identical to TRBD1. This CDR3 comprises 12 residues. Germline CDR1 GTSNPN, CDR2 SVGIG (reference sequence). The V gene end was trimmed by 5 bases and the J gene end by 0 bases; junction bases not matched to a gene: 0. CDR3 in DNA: TGTGCCTGGGGGACAGTGAACACTGAAGCTTTCTTT. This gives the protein CAWGTVNTEAFF.

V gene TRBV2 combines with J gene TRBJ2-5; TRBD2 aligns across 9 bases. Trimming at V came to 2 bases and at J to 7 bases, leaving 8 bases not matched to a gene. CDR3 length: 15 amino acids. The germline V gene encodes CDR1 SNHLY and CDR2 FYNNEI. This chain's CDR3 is CASSERRGGLWTQYF. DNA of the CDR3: TGTGCCAGCAGTGAAAGGCGGGGGGGACTTTGGACCCAGTACTTC.

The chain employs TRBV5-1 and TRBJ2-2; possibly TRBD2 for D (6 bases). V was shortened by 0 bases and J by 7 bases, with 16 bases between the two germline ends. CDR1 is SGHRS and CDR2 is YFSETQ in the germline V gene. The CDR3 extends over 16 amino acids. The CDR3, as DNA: TGCGCCAGCAGCTTGGAGGTGGCCCTGGGGGGCGGGGAGCTGTTTTTT. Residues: CASSLEVALGGGELFF.

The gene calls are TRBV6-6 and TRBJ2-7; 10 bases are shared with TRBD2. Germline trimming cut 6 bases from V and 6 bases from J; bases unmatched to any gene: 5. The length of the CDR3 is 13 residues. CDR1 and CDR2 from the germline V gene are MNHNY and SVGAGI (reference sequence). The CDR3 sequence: CASSLAGAPEQYF. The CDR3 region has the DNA TGTGCCAGCAGCCTAGCGGGAGCCCCCGAGCAGTACTTC.

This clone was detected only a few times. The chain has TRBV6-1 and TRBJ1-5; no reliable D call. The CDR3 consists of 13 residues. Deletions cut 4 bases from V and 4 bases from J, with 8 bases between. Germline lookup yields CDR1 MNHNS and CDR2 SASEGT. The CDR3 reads CASSVGNNQPQHF. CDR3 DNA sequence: TGTGCCAGCAGTGTGGGCAATAATCAGCCCCAGCATTTT.

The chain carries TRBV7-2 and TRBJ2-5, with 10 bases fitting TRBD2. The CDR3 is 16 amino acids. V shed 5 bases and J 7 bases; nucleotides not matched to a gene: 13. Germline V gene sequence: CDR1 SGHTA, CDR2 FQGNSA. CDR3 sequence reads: CASSQRSGGGLGTQYF. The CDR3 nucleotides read TGTGCCAGCAGCCAGCGAAGCGGGGGGGGCTTAGGGACCCAGTACTTC. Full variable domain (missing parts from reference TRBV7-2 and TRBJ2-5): GAGVSQSPSNKVTEKGKDVELRCDPISGHTALYWYRQSLGQGLEFLIYFQGNSAPDKSGLPSDRFSAERTGGSVSTLTIQRTQQEDSAVYLCASSQRSGGGLGTQYFGPGTRLLVL.

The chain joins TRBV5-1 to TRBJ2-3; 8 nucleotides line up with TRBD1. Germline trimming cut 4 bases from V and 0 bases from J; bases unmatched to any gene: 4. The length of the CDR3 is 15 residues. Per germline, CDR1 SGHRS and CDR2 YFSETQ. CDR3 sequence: CASSAGQVSTDTQYF. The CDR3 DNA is TGCGCCAGCAGCGCGGGACAGGTGAGCACAGATACGCAGTATTTT.

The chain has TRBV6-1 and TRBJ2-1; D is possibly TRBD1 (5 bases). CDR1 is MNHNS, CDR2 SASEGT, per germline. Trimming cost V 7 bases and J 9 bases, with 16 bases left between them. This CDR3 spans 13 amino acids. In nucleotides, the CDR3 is TGTGCCAGCACTGGACACCTAGGTAGTGAGCAGTTCTTC. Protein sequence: CASTGHLGSEQFF.

The CDR3 here is CASSRVSYEQYF. The CDR3, as DNA: TGTGCCAGCAGCCGGGTTTCCTACGAGCAGTACTTC. The J gene is TRBJ2-7, the V gene TRBV28; D unclear. The CDR3 has 12 residues. CDR1 and CDR2 from the germline V gene are MDHEN and SYDVKM. V was pared by 6 bases and J by 1 base, with 7 bases between.

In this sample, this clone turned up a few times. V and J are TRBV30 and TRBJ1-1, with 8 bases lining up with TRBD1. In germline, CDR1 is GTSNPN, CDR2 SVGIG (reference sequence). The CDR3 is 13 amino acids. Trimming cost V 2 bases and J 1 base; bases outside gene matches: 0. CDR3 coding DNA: TGTGCCTGGAGTACAGGGGGGAACACTGAAGCTTTCTTT. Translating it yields CAWSTGGNTEAFF.

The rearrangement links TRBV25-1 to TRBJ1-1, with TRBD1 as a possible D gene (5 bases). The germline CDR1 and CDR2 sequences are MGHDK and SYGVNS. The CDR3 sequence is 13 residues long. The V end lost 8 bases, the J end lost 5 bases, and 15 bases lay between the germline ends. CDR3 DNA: TGTGCCAGCGGAGGCCGGGGGAGGACTGAAGCTTTCTTT. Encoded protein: CASGGRGRTEAFF.